Following are 26 T cell receptor beta chains from one sample sequenced in a study of cytomegalovirus exposure and HLA in healthy donors. Assay used: immunoSEQ multiplex PCR; TCRdb lists only in-frame clones, some missing. The profile shows 100,000 to 150,000 clones, about 90% of them singletons. The sequenced sample consisted of PBMCs. The receptors derive from a man aged 25-45 years in good health and CMV-seronegative.

This clone was seen only once. Here the CDR3 reads CASSEREGELFF. CDR3 nucleotides: TGTGCCAGCAGCGAGCGGGAGGGGGAGCTGTTTTTT. The chain couples TRBV7-8 to TRBJ2-2, with 8 positions matching TRBD2. The CDR3 is 12 amino acids. CDR1 is SGHVS, CDR2 FQNEAQ, per germline. J gave up 8 bases and V 5 bases, and 1 base lay outside the gene matches.

V is TRBV25-1 and J is TRBJ1-3; D remains ambiguous. CDR1 and CDR2 (germline): MGHDK, SYGVNS. V dropped 1 base and J dropped 0 bases, with 4 bases sitting between them. CDR3 length equals 14 residues. For the CDR3, the DNA is TGTGCCAGCAGTGAATCAGGCTCTGGAAACACCATATATTTT. Its translation is CASSESGSGNTIYF.

The chain has TRBV9 and TRBJ2-1, with no clear D. The CDR3 runs 13 residues. The V end lost 0 bases, the J end lost 12 bases, and 13 bases lay between the germline ends. Per germline, CDR1 SGDLS and CDR2 YYNGEE. The CDR3 bases are TGTGCCAGCAGCGTAGCTACCCTTCGTCGGCAGTTCTTC. Translated: CASSVATLRRQFF.

The J gene is TRBJ2-7, the V gene TRBV18; weak D call: TRBD2 (6 bases). Looked up from germline, CDR1 is KGHSH and CDR2 is LQKENI. The germline V and J ends were trimmed by 4 bases and 3 bases, with 10 bases remaining between them. The CDR3 consists of 13 residues. For the CDR3, the DNA is TGTGCCAGCTCACTTAAGGAGGGCTACGAGCAGTACTTC. Translated, it gives CASSLKEGYEQYF.

The J gene is TRBJ2-7, the V gene TRBV28; D is unresolved. This CDR3 is 12 amino acids long. With 3 bases removed from V and 4 bases from J, the gap between germline ends came to 7 bases. Germline CDR1 MDHEN, CDR2 SYDVKM. CDR3 DNA sequence: TGTGCCAGCAGTTTGAACGGTTACGAGCAGTACTTC. This sequence encodes CASSLNGYEQYF.

The gene calls are TRBV6-6 and TRBJ2-7; tentatively, D is TRBD1 (6 bases). The CDR3 extends over 12 amino acids. V was trimmed by 7 bases and J by 3 bases, leaving 10 bases between them. Germline lookup yields CDR1 MNHNY and CDR2 SVGAGI (reference sequence). CDR3 region: CASTGRGYEQYF. The DNA for the CDR3 is TGTGCCAGCACGGGCAGGGGCTACGAGCAGTACTTC.

This rearrangement joins TRBV28 to TRBJ1-2; D call uncertain. CDR1 is MDHEN and CDR2 is SYDVKM in the germline V gene. The CDR3 sequence is 13 residues long. V lost 4 bases and J lost 6, with 12 bases in between. This CDR3 reads CASSSYELNGYTF. CDR3 in DNA: TGTGCCAGCAGTTCCTACGAACTTAATGGCTACACCTTC.

The chain joins TRBV6-5 to TRBJ2-1, with 8 bases identical to TRBD2. Trimming cost V 6 bases and J 4 bases; bases outside gene matches: 8. The CDR3 is 15 amino acids. CDR1 is MNHEY and CDR2 is SVGAGI in the germline V gene. CDR3 bases: TGTGCCAGCAGACCTAGCGGGTTCACTTACAATGAGCAGTTCTTC. Protein: CASRPSGFTYNEQFF.

V usage is TRBV5-6 and J usage is TRBJ1-6; D remains unclear. Trimming removed 4 bases at V and 2 bases at J, with 13 bases between. The CDR3 loop spans 16 amino acids. Germline CDR1 SGHDT, CDR2 YYEEEE. The CDR3 bases are TGTGCCAGCAGCGTCTCGCCTATGGCCTATAATTCACCCCTCCACTTT. Its translation: CASSVSPMAYNSPLHF.

A single count supports this clone. The CDR3, as DNA: TGTGCCAGCAGCTTCAGTCCGGAAGCTTTCTTT. This sequence encodes CASSFSPEAFF. The chain is built from TRBV7-9 and TRBJ1-1, with D unclear. V was clipped by 3 bases and J by 8 bases, with 7 bases between them. CDR1 is SEHNR and CDR2 is FQNEAQ in the germline V gene (reference sequence). The CDR3 consists of 11 residues.

The J gene is TRBJ2-3, the V gene TRBV27; 10 bases are a match to TRBD2. CDR1 is MNHEY, CDR2 SMNVEV, per germline (reference sequence). This CDR3 comprises 15 residues. The J segment lost 4 bases and the V segment lost 3 bases, leaving 4 bases of the junction unmatched. The CDR3 DNA reads as TGTGCCAGCAGTTTGGTAAGCGGGAGGGCAGATACGCAGTATTTT. This encodes CASSLVSGRADTQYF.

CDR3 region: CASSEAPRDSFNNEQFF. The CDR3 DNA reads as TGTGCCAGCAGTGAAGCCCCCCGGGACTCCTTCAACAATGAGCAGTTCTTC. This chain connects TRBV2 to TRBJ2-1; TRBD2 is a possible D gene (6 bases). The germline V gene has CDR1 SNHLY and CDR2 FYNNEI. V lost 0 bases and J 5 bases, leaving 17 bases between the germline ends. The CDR3 sequence is 17 residues long.

The V and J genes are TRBV6-1 and TRBJ1-5; weak D call: TRBD1 (5 bases). The CDR3 extends over 15 amino acids. Germline V gene lookup returns CDR1 MNHNS and CDR2 SASEGT. V dropped 8 bases and J dropped 7 bases, with 21 bases sitting between them. CDR3 in amino acids: CASGLLGGAYQPQHF. CDR3 DNA sequence: TGTGCCAGCGGTCTATTGGGGGGAGCGTACCAGCCCCAGCATTTT.

The rearrangement uses TRBV11-2 and TRBJ2-7; D might be TRBD2 (6 bases). There are 14 residues in the CDR3. V lost 5 bases to trimming and J lost 4 bases, with 15 bases between them. The V gene's germline CDR1 is SGHAT and CDR2 FQNNGV. CDR3 DNA sequence: TGTGCCAGCAGCCAGCGGCGGGGTTCTTACGAGCAGTACTTC. This codes for CASSQRRGSYEQYF.

This clone was seen only a few times. The chain employs TRBV2 and TRBJ2-1, with TRBD1 matching over 9 bases. The CDR3 totals 14 residues. Looked up from germline, CDR1 is SNHLY and CDR2 is FYNNEI. V lost 11 bases and J lost 7; bases outside the gene matches: 12. CDR3 nucleotide sequence: TGTGCCGCCAGCAAACAGGGGACAGGGAATGAGCAGTTCTTC. Protein sequence: CAASKQGTGNEQFF.

DNA of the CDR3: TGCAGCGTTGTTACATCGTACGAGCAGTACTTC. It encodes CSVVTSYEQYF. The genes are TRBV29-1 and TRBJ2-7; D gene ambiguous. V shed 4 bases and J shed 4 bases, with 8 bases lying between them. Germline-derived CDR1 and CDR2 are SQVTM and ANQGSEA. The CDR3 has 11 amino acids.

This clone has more than one count but fewer than ten. The chain uses TRBV5-1 and TRBJ1-5, with D hard to call. Germline V CDR1 and CDR2: SGHRS, YFSETQ. This CDR3 is built from 14 residues. Trimming pared 1 base from V and 4 bases from J, leaving 9 bases between. The CDR3 DNA follows: TGCGCCAGCAGCTTGTACAGCCCAAATCAGCCCCAGCATTTT. This translates into CASSLYSPNQPQHF.

The chain joins TRBV19 to TRBJ1-1; 11 bases are shared with TRBD1. The CDR3 is 16 amino acids. Unmatched junction bases numbered 8, after V lost 6 bases and J lost 2 bases. The V gene's germline CDR1 is LNHDA and CDR2 SQIVND (reference sequence). This CDR3 is CASSGQGANRNTEAFF. CDR3 bases: TGTGCCAGTAGCGGACAGGGGGCGAATCGAAACACTGAAGCTTTCTTT.

The chain has TRBV29-1 and TRBJ2-7; the match to TRBD1 covers 7 bases. V dropped 4 bases and J dropped 2; count of bases not matched to a gene: 5. The CDR3 length is 13 residues. The germline V gene encodes CDR1 SQVTM and CDR2 ANQGSEA. DNA for the CDR3: TGCAGCGTTGTAGTGGACAGGACCTACGAGCAGTACTTC. Its translation is CSVVVDRTYEQYF.

V gene TRBV30 combines with J gene TRBJ1-6; TRBD1 agrees at 8 bases. Germline CDR1 reads GTSNPN; CDR2 reads SVGIG (reference sequence). V shed 1 base and J 7 bases; nucleotides not matched to a gene: 6. This CDR3 is built from 15 residues. CDR3 residues: CAWSAGQGFNSPLHF. CDR3 nucleotide sequence: TGTGCCTGGAGTGCCGGACAGGGCTTCAATTCACCCCTCCACTTT. The entire variable domain, with the rest obtained from reference TRBV30 and TRBJ1-6, is as follows: SQTIHQWPATLVQPVGSPLSLECTVEGTSNPNLYWYRQAAGRGLQLLFYSVGIGQISSEVPQNLSASRPQDRQFILSSKKLLLSDSGFYLCAWSAGQGFNSPLHFGNGTRLTVT.

The genes are TRBV4-3 and TRBJ1-1; D is unclear. Trimming cost V 4 bases and J 0 bases, with 12 bases left between them. CDR3 size: 15 residues. Germline CDR1 and CDR2: LGHNA and YSLEER. The CDR3 DNA reads TGCGCCAGCAGCCCCCTTATTACAATGAACACTGAAGCTTTCTTT. This sequence encodes CASSPLITMNTEAFF.

V and J are TRBV11-3 and TRBJ2-2, with D perhaps matching TRBD1 (5 bases). The CDR3 runs 16 residues. The V gene's germline CDR1 is SGHNT and CDR2 YENEEA. V lost 1 base, J lost 3 bases, and 12 bases lay in between. The CDR3 bases are TGTGCCAGCAGCTTAGGAAGGCAGGGTCACACCGGGGAGCTGTTTTTT. This translates into CASSLGRQGHTGELFF.

This clone was detected only a few times. This chain uses TRBV7-9 with TRBJ2-7; 10 nucleotides match TRBD1. The CDR3 runs 16 residues. Germline lookup yields CDR1 SEHNR and CDR2 FQNEAQ (reference sequence). V was pared by 6 bases and J by 2 bases, with 10 bases of the junction left unmatched. This CDR3 reads CASSNRTGGPTYEQYF. DNA of the CDR3: TGTGCCAGCAGTAATAGGACAGGGGGACCTACCTACGAGCAGTACTTC.

The chain combines TRBV19 with TRBJ1-3; TRBD1 aligns across 9 bases. This CDR3 contains 17 residues. Germline V gene data show CDR1 as LNHDA and CDR2 as SQIVND (reference sequence). The V and J ends lost 4 bases and 7 bases, in that order; junction bases with no gene match: 14. The CDR3 is CASSTPLGQGRRNTIYF. For the CDR3, the DNA is TGTGCCAGTAGTACCCCGCTCGGACAGGGGCGGAGGAACACCATATATTTT. The whole variable domain, remainder taken from reference TRBV19 and TRBJ1-3, is DGGITQSPKYLFRKEGQNVTLSCEQNLNHDAMYWYRQDPGQGLRLIYYSQIVNDFQKGDIAEGYSVSREKKESFPLTVTSAQKNPTAFYLCASSTPLGQGRRNTIYFGEGSWLTVV.

The rearrangement links TRBV7-2 to TRBJ2-1; 13 positions agree with TRBD2. CDR1 is SGHTA, CDR2 FQGNSA, per germline. The CDR3 has 19 residues. Trimming cost V 4 bases and J 6 bases; bases outside gene matches: 15. The chain's CDR3 is CASSSQSRTSGRKGNEQFF. Here the CDR3 DNA reads TGTGCCAGCAGCTCCCAATCTAGGACTAGCGGGAGAAAGGGCAATGAGCAGTTCTTC.

This clone came up a few times. The chain recombines TRBV6-1 with TRBJ2-1, with TRBD1 matching 7 bases. Trimming took 1 base from V and 7 from J; bases not matched to a gene: 7. The CDR3 runs to 15 residues. Germline-derived CDR1 and CDR2 are MNHNS and SASEGT. The CDR3 region has the DNA TGTGCCAGCAGTGAAGAAGAGGGGGCGCGGAATGAGCAGTTCTTC. Its protein is CASSEEEGARNEQFF.